The 20 T cell receptor beta chains below come from one sample, sequenced in a study of a mutant IDH1 vaccine in newly diagnosed glioma. Sequenced by immunoSEQ multiplex PCR; TCRdb stores in-frame clones only, minus some. The data contain 50,000 to 65,000 clones, about 82% of them singletons. The time point here: baseline, week 1 (first vaccination visit). The treatment: pre-vaccination baseline after standard-of-care therapy. The sample was PBMCs, taken from a glioma patient treated with radiotherapy, temozolomide or both. The receptors were gathered from a man younger than 35 with glioma.

The CDR3 nucleotides are TGTGCCTGGAGTCCACCGAGTCTCCCCTTTGGGGCCAACGTCCTGACTTTC. This translates into CAWSPPSLPFGANVLTF. The V gene is TRBV30, the J gene TRBJ2-6; D gene ambiguous. The CDR3 runs to 17 residues. V was pared by 2 bases and J by 3 bases, with 17 bases between. Germline V gene lookup returns CDR1 GTSNPN and CDR2 SVGIG (reference sequence).

This clone was seen a single time. The chain uses TRBV4-3 and TRBJ1-3; D ambiguous. Germline V gene lookup returns CDR1 LGHNA and CDR2 YSLEER. The CDR3 runs to 15 residues. V lost 4 bases to trimming and J lost 3 bases, with 13 bases between them. CDR3 sequence reads: CASSRNAHNGNTIYF. The DNA for the CDR3 is TGCGCCAGCAGCCGGAACGCTCATAATGGAAACACCATATATTTT.

This sequence joins TRBV30 and TRBJ2-7; D possibly corresponds to TRBD2 (5 bases). Trimming left V 3 bases short and J 2 bases short, with 11 bases between. CDR3 size: 13 residues. Germline CDR1 is GTSNPN and CDR2 is SVGIG (reference sequence). CDR3: CAWRRGSPYEQYF. CDR3 in DNA: TGTGCCTGGAGACGGGGTTCACCCTACGAGCAGTACTTC. Together with reference TRBV30 and TRBJ2-7, the CDR3 gives the full variable domain: SQTIHQWPATLVQPVGSPLSLECTVEGTSNPNLYWYRQAAGRGLQLLFYSVGIGQISSEVPQNLSASRPQDRQFILSSKKLLLSDSGFYLCAWRRGSPYEQYFGPGTRLTVT.

The rearrangement joins TRBV11-2 to TRBJ2-1, with 7 bases that match TRBD1. V gave up 3 bases and J gave up 5 bases; unmatched junction bases: 7. CDR1 SGHAT and CDR2 FQNNGV come from the germline V gene. The CDR3 sequence is 15 residues long. CDR3 residues: CASSFRRQGHNEQFF. Here the CDR3 DNA reads TGTGCCAGCAGCTTTAGGAGACAGGGACACAATGAGCAGTTCTTC.

The chain links TRBV10-3 to TRBJ2-5; the match to TRBD2 covers 8 bases. This CDR3 is built from 16 residues. With V trimmed by 2 bases and J by 1 base, 6 bases remained unmatched. Germline V gene sequence: CDR1 ENHRY, CDR2 SYGVKD. In DNA form, the CDR3 reads TGTGCCATCAGTGAGGGGACGGGGGGGACCCAAGAGACCCAGTACTTC. Its protein product is CAISEGTGGTQETQYF.

V gene TRBV4-3 combines with J gene TRBJ2-7; 10 bases are a match to TRBD2. The V and J ends lost 4 bases and 4 bases, in that order; junction bases with no gene match: 7. This CDR3 comprises 15 residues. The V gene's germline CDR1 is LGHNA and CDR2 YSLEER. In DNA, the CDR3 is TGCGCCAGCAGCCCAGATAGCGGGAGGCTTTACGAGCAGTACTTC. Translation gives CASSPDSGRLYEQYF.

J is TRBJ2-7 and V is TRBV15; 7 nucleotides match TRBD1. Germline values: CDR1 LNHNV, CDR2 YYDKDF (reference sequence). V shed 5 bases, J shed 3 bases, and the junction held 4 bases outside the gene matches. The CDR3 covers 13 residues. The CDR3 nucleotides are TGTGCCACCAGCCGACAGGGCGGCTACGAGCAGTACTTC. Residues: CATSRQGGYEQYF. Together with reference TRBV15 and TRBJ2-7, the CDR3 gives the full variable domain: DAMVIQNPRYQVTQFGKPVTLSCSQTLNHNVMYWYQQKSSQAPKLLFHYYDKDFNNEADTPDNFQSRRPNTSFCFLDIRSPGLGDTAMYLCATSRQGGYEQYFGPGTRLTVT.

This rearrangement joins TRBV29-1 to TRBJ1-2; D possibly corresponds to TRBD1 (6 bases). The germline CDR1 and CDR2 sequences are SQVTM and ANQGSEA. This CDR3 has 11 amino acids. The CDR3 nucleotides read TGCGGGGGCAGGGCAAACTATGGCTACACCTTC. Protein product: CGGRANYGYTF.

The rearrangement links TRBV10-3 to TRBJ2-7, with TRBD1 matching over 11 bases. The CDR3 has 15 amino acids. Looked up from germline, CDR1 is ENHRY and CDR2 is SYGVKD. Trimming took 6 bases from V and 3 from J; bases not matched to a gene: 7. The CDR3 protein is CAISEAGTGGYEQYF. The CDR3, as DNA: TGTGCCATCAGCGAAGCCGGGACAGGGGGCTACGAGCAGTACTTC.

The rearrangement joins TRBV2 to TRBJ2-6, with a possible D match to TRBD1 (5 bases). Trimming took 2 bases from V and 0 from J, leaving 8 bases between them. The germline V gene has CDR1 SNHLY and CDR2 FYNNEI. This CDR3 is built from 16 residues. The CDR3 spells CASSERGFSGANVLTF. The CDR3, as DNA: TGTGCCAGCAGTGAAAGGGGCTTCTCTGGGGCCAACGTCCTGACTTTC.

The chain joins TRBV18 to TRBJ2-1; D unclear. The CDR3 totals 14 residues. Looked up from germline, CDR1 is KGHSH and CDR2 is LQKENI. The ends were cut back, 0 bases at V and 7 bases at J, with 10 bases in the middle. The CDR3 DNA reads as TGTGCCAGCTCACCACCGTCCCCCGTGAATGAGCAGTTCTTC. It yields the protein CASSPPSPVNEQFF.

V gene TRBV6-4 combines with J gene TRBJ1-5; D perhaps matches TRBD1 (6 bases). The germline V gene has CDR1 MRHNA and CDR2 SNTAGT. This CDR3 comprises 15 residues. Trimming pared 0 bases from V and 3 bases from J, leaving 9 bases between. CDR3 loop: CASSDSTGPNQPQHF. In DNA, the CDR3 is TGTGCCAGCAGTGACTCGACAGGCCCCAATCAGCCCCAGCATTTT.

This chain uses TRBV18 with TRBJ2-7; D is unresolved. Per the germline V gene, CDR1 is KGHSH and CDR2 is LQKENI. The CDR3 sequence is 13 residues long. V lost 2 bases and J 2 bases, leaving 7 bases between the germline ends. This chain's CDR3 is CASSPSTTYEQYF. The CDR3 nucleotides are TGTGCCAGCTCACCAAGTACCACCTACGAGCAGTACTTC.

This clone was recorded a few times. This chain connects TRBV18 to TRBJ1-3; the D is unclear. V was cut by 3 bases and J by 4 bases, with 10 bases left in between. The CDR3 loop spans 14 amino acids. The V gene's germline CDR1 is KGHSH and CDR2 LQKENI. In DNA, the CDR3 is TGTGCCAGCTCACCTGAGAACCACGGAAACACCATATATTTT. This sequence encodes CASSPENHGNTIYF. Full variable domain (missing parts from reference TRBV18 and TRBJ1-3): NAGVMQNPRHLVRRRGQEARLRCSPMKGHSHVYWYRQLPEEGLKFMVYLQKENIIDESGMPKERFSAEFPKEGPSILRIQQVVRGDSAAYFCASSPENHGNTIYFGEGSWLTVV.

The gene calls are TRBV5-1 and TRBJ2-5, with 7 bases identical to TRBD1. Trimming cost V 0 bases and J 7 bases; bases outside gene matches: 3. This CDR3 is built from 13 residues. Per germline, CDR1 SGHRS and CDR2 YFSETQ. CDR3 loop: CASSLDNRGTQYF. The CDR3 DNA follows: TGCGCCAGCAGCTTGGACAACAGGGGGACCCAGTACTTC.

V is TRBV5-5 and J is TRBJ2-7, with D perhaps matching TRBD1 or TRBD2 (5 bases each). The CDR3 extends over 15 amino acids. Germline V CDR1 and CDR2: SGHKS, YYEKEE (reference sequence). V was trimmed by 3 bases and J by 2 bases, leaving 15 bases between them. The CDR3 nucleotides read TGTGCCAGCAGCTCCCGCCTGGGGGAGACCTACGAGCAGTACTTC. Protein product: CASSSRLGETYEQYF.

The chain combines TRBV6-6 with TRBJ1-1; no reliable D call. CDR3 length equals 15 residues. The germline V gene encodes CDR1 MNHNY and CDR2 SVGAGI (reference sequence). Trimming took 6 bases from V and 1 from J, leaving 15 bases between them. The CDR3 region has the DNA TGTGCCAGCAGAGCCCTAGGACGGCAGAACACTGAAGCTTTCTTT. Its protein product is CASRALGRQNTEAFF.

V usage is TRBV4-1 and J usage is TRBJ1-6, with 9 bases that match TRBD1. In germline, CDR1 is MGHRA, CDR2 YSYEKL. The J segment lost 6 bases and the V segment lost 5 bases, leaving 8 bases of the junction unmatched. This CDR3 is built from 16 residues. CDR3 sequence (DNA): TGCGCCAGCAGCTTCAGCGGGGACAGGGCTAATTCACCCCTCCACTTT. Translated: CASSFSGDRANSPLHF.

This sequence joins TRBV7-9 and TRBJ2-2; a possible D gene is TRBD1 (6 bases). This CDR3 has 13 residues. V gave up 5 bases and J gave up 5 bases, with 9 bases separating them. The germline CDR1 and CDR2 sequences are SEHNR and FQNEAQ (reference sequence). This CDR3 reads CASSKQGTGELFF. DNA for the CDR3: TGTGCCAGCAGCAAACAGGGTACCGGGGAGCTGTTTTTT.

V is TRBV9 and J is TRBJ2-2; 9 bases map to TRBD1. Losses at the gene ends were 2 bases for V and 6 bases for J; bases not matched to a gene: 8. The CDR3 has 16 amino acids. Germline assignment: CDR1 SGDLS and CDR2 YYNGEE. CDR3 DNA: TGTGCCAGCAGCGTTCGGGACAGGGAGGTCCCCGGGGAGCTGTTTTTT. Residues: CASSVRDREVPGELFF. The full variable domain, its missing parts supplied by reference TRBV9 and TRBJ2-2, is DSGVTQTPKHLITATGQRVTLRCSPRSGDLSVYWYQQSLDQGLQFLIQYYNGEERAKGNILERFSAQQFPDLHSELNLSSLELGDSALYFCASSVRDREVPGELFFGEGSRLTVL.